These 18 T cell receptor beta chains were sequenced from one sample in a study of blood T cell repertoires in COVID-19 (dated by TCRdb to 2019 to 2021). The method was the immunoSEQ multiplex PCR assay. TCRdb mirrors the immuneACCESS table, restricted to in-frame sequences. Some clones are absent from its copies; in checked studies, under half trace to an unresolved V gene, and the reason for the others is unknown. Across this sample there are fewer than 300,000 clones, with 80% to 90% seen only once. 15% of the sample goes to the ten largest clones. Sequencing was performed on PBMCs or T cells enriched from blood (not recorded which). The receptor set was obtained from a man aged 18 to 35 who had recovered from COVID-19.

V gene TRBV28 combines with J gene TRBJ2-4, with 9 nucleotides matching TRBD1. This CDR3 is built from 18 residues. CDR1 and CDR2 from the germline V gene are MDHEN and SYDVKM. After removal of 4 bases from V and 3 bases from J, the junction contained 13 bases not matched to a gene. This CDR3 reads CASSSVSRDRDGKNIQYF. The CDR3 DNA sequence: TGTGCCAGCAGTTCTGTTTCTCGGGACAGGGATGGCAAAAACATTCAGTACTTC.

The rearrangement links TRBV9 to TRBJ2-1; 8 nucleotides align to TRBD1. The germline CDR1 and CDR2 sequences are SGDLS and YYNGEE. The CDR3 spans 15 residues. V shed 4 bases, J shed 5 bases, and the junction held 8 bases outside the gene matches. CDR3 sequence (DNA): TGTGCCAGCAGCACCTCCGGACAGGGTAACAATGAGCAGTTCTTC. Its translation: CASSTSGQGNNEQFF.

The CDR3 coding sequence is TGTGCCAGCAGCTTAGACGCGGTAAACTATGGCTACACCTTC. It is translated as CASSLDAVNYGYTF. The chain carries TRBV7-8 and TRBJ1-2, with D unclear. The germline CDR1 and CDR2 sequences are SGHVS and FQNEAQ. The CDR3 has 14 residues. The ends were cut back, 1 base at V and 2 bases at J, with 8 bases in the middle.

For the CDR3, the DNA is TGTGCCAGCAGCTTAGGACCGACAAAGGCTGGAAACACCATATATTTT. Translation: CASSLGPTKAGNTIYF. The chain recombines TRBV11-3 with TRBJ1-3; D ambiguous. With 1 base removed from V and 2 bases from J, the gap between germline ends came to 12 bases. CDR1 is SGHNT, CDR2 YENEEA, per germline. This CDR3 spans 16 amino acids.

The rearrangement joins TRBV28 to TRBJ2-5, with TRBD1 matching 7 bases. Germline V lookup: CDR1 MDHEN, CDR2 SYDVKM. Unmatched junction bases numbered 6, after V lost 5 bases and J lost 0 bases. This CDR3 spans 15 amino acids. The CDR3 nucleotides are TGTGCCAGCAGTCCTCCGGGACAGAACCAAGAGACCCAGTACTTC. Encoded protein: CASSPPGQNQETQYF.

The V gene is TRBV7-8, the J gene TRBJ2-5; the D gene is possibly TRBD1 (5 bases). Germline V gives CDR1 SGHVS, CDR2 FQNEAQ. The CDR3 sequence is 14 residues long. V shed 4 bases and J shed 3 bases, with 12 bases lying between them. The CDR3 sequence is CASSSQLGEETQYF. The CDR3, as DNA: TGTGCCAGCAGCTCCCAGCTAGGGGAAGAGACCCAGTACTTC.

The chain couples TRBV7-6 to TRBJ1-2; 9 bases agree with TRBD1. V lost 1 base to trimming and J lost 6 bases; unmatched junction nucleotides: 9. CDR1 and CDR2 (germline): SGHVS, FNYEAQ. CDR3 size: 16 residues. Here the CDR3 reads CASSLGGGQGPHGYTF. The CDR3 DNA sequence: TGTGCCAGCAGCTTAGGGGGGGGACAGGGCCCTCATGGCTACACCTTC.

In its sample, this clone was seen a few times. J is TRBJ1-4 and V is TRBV4-2, with D possibly matching TRBD1 (6 bases). Germline V gene sequence: CDR1 LGHNA, CDR2 YNFKEQ. The CDR3 spans 15 residues. V was trimmed by 4 bases and J by 3 bases, leaving 12 bases between them. The CDR3 protein is CASSLTGLANEKLFF. The DNA for the CDR3 is TGTGCCAGCAGCCTTACAGGGTTAGCTAATGAAAAACTGTTTTTT.

This clone turned up a few times. This chain links TRBV7-9 with TRBJ1-5; TRBD1 aligns across 7 bases. The CDR3 extends over 15 amino acids. Germline CDR1 and CDR2: SEHNR and FQNEAQ (reference sequence). V was pared by 3 bases and J by 0 bases, with 2 bases of the junction left unmatched. CDR3 residues: CASSFRQGSNQPQHF. In DNA, the CDR3 is TGTGCCAGCAGCTTTCGACAGGGTAGCAATCAGCCCCAGCATTTT.

The rearrangement links TRBV7-2 to TRBJ2-1, with 8 positions matching TRBD2. CDR1 is SGHTA and CDR2 is FQGNSA in the germline V gene. The CDR3 contains 13 residues. The V and J ends lost 1 base and 7 bases, in that order; junction bases with no gene match: 0. The CDR3 bases are TGTGCCAGCAGCTTAGTAGCGGGGAATGAGCAGTTCTTC. Translating it yields CASSLVAGNEQFF.

The V and J genes are TRBV10-1 and TRBJ2-7; D remains unclear. CDR3 size: 13 residues. Trimming removed 8 bases from V and 6 bases from J, with 17 bases in between. The germline CDR1 and CDR2 sequences are WNHNN and SYGVQD (reference sequence). CDR3 sequence reads: CASRFLVSSEQYF. The CDR3 region has the DNA TGCGCCAGCCGTTTCCTAGTGTCGTCCGAGCAGTACTTC.

This clone was seen only a few times. V and J are TRBV14 and TRBJ2-5; perhaps TRBD1 as D (6 bases). The germline V gene encodes CDR1 SGHDN and CDR2 FVKESK. Trimming removed 2 bases at V and 4 bases at J, with 14 bases between. The CDR3 runs 15 residues. CDR3 loop: CASSQMTGGRETQYF. The CDR3 nucleotides are TGTGCCAGCAGCCAAATGACAGGTGGGCGAGAGACCCAGTACTTC.

The chain links TRBV29-1 to TRBJ2-1; 10 positions match TRBD1. Trimming took 6 bases from V and 0 from J; bases not matched to a gene: 2. In germline, CDR1 is SQVTM, CDR2 ANQGSEA. The CDR3 contains 14 residues. CDR3 residues: CSVRTGGSYNEQFF. CDR3 coding DNA: TGCAGCGTCAGGACAGGGGGCTCCTACAATGAGCAGTTCTTC.

This chain uses TRBV11-3 with TRBJ2-1; TRBD2 is a possible D gene (6 bases). V lost 4 bases to trimming and J lost 3 bases, with 16 bases between them. CDR3 size: 16 residues. The germline gives CDR1 SGHNT, CDR2 YENEEA. The CDR3, as DNA: TGTGCCAGCAGCTACGCCGGGACTGGCGACTACAATGAGCAGTTCTTC. Encoded protein: CASSYAGTGDYNEQFF. Full variable domain (outside the CDR3, taken from reference TRBV11-3 and TRBJ2-1): EAGVVQSPRYKIIEKKQPVAFWCNPISGHNTLYWYLQNLGQGPELLIRYENEEAVDDSQLPKDRFSAERLKGVDSTLKIQPAELGDSAVYLCASSYAGTGDYNEQFFGPGTRLTVL.

The chain combines TRBV5-1 with TRBJ1-2; TRBD1 agrees at 9 bases. This CDR3 is 15 amino acids long. V trimming: 2 bases; J trimming: 2 bases; junction bases outside the gene matches: 4. Germline V gives CDR1 SGHRS, CDR2 YFSETQ. CDR3 nucleotide sequence: TGCGCCAGCAGCTTAGGGGGGACAGGGAACTATGGCTACACCTTC. This codes for CASSLGGTGNYGYTF.

The V call is TRBV20-1, the J call TRBJ2-2; 13 bases fit TRBD2. The V segment lost 3 bases and the J segment 7 bases; nucleotides outside the gene matches: 5. This CDR3 has 15 residues. Germline V gene lookup returns CDR1 DFQATT and CDR2 SNEGSKA (reference sequence). The CDR3 here is CSASPTSGRNGELFF. The CDR3, as DNA: TGCAGTGCTAGTCCGACTAGCGGGAGGAACGGGGAGCTGTTTTTT.

The V call is TRBV2, the J call TRBJ2-6, with unresolved D. CDR1 SNHLY and CDR2 FYNNEI come from the germline V gene. V was pared by 3 bases and J by 0 bases, with 6 bases between. The length of the CDR3 is 15 residues. The CDR3 reads CASSDGGSGANVLTF. As DNA, the CDR3 is TGTGCCAGCAGTGACGGTGGCTCTGGGGCCAACGTCCTGACTTTC.

This sequence joins TRBV19 and TRBJ1-5, with D perhaps TRBD1 (6 bases). The CDR3 has 14 residues. In germline, CDR1 is LNHDA, CDR2 SQIVND (reference sequence). V was shortened by 9 bases and J by 1 base, with 13 bases between the two germline ends. Here the CDR3 DNA reads TGTGCCAGCGCGGTACAGGGAAGCAATCAGCCCCAGCATTTT. Residues: CASAVQGSNQPQHF.